This T cell receptor beta chain appears in the sequencing data of a study of shared clonotypes between healthy human individuals. Study-level points and caveats: Naive subsets generally exceeded memory subsets in estimated richness.

Germline trimming cut 5 bases from V and 0 bases from J; bases unmatched to any gene: 4. CDR3 length: 16 residues. Germline-derived CDR1 and CDR2 are SGHVS and FQNEAQ. An even split of each subset's genomic DNA across several immunoSEQ plates was performed. The data were produced by immunoSEQ multiplex PCR, yet TCRdb's version contains in-frame clones alone and is incomplete. The sample has hundreds of thousands of clones; approximately 96% are singletons. CD8 cells regarded as naive lacked CD45RO, were positively chosen for CCR7, and omitted terminally differentiated effector memory CD45RA+ cells. Adults of Caucasian background living in Nashville, Tennessee made up all donors. In regard to this clone: Its antigen remains unidentified. The identical CDR3 is also encoded by other nucleotide sequences in the sample.

Sequenced: naive CD8+ T cells sorted from blood. This receptor was taken from a woman younger than 45 in good health. The chain recombines TRBV7-8 with TRBJ2-7, with 13 nucleotides matching TRBD2. The CDR3 protein is CASSAGLAGTSYEQYF. In DNA, the CDR3 is TGTGCCAGCAGCGCGGGACTAGCGGGAACCTCCTACGAGCAGTACTTC.